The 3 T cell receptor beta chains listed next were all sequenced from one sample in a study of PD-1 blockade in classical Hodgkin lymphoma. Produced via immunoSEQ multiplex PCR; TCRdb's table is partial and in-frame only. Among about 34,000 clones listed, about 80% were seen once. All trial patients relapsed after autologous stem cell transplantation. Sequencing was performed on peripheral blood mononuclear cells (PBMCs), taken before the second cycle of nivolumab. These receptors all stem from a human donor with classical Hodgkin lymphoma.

The DNA for the CDR3 is TGTGCCAGCAGCTTTCCCTCCGTCGATGAGCAGTTCTTC. This translates into CASSFPSVDEQFF. The chain employs TRBV7-2 and TRBJ2-1; D gene ambiguous. CDR3 length equals 13 residues. Germline CDR1 reads SGHTA; CDR2 reads FQGNSA. V lost 3 bases and J lost 8, with 11 bases in between.

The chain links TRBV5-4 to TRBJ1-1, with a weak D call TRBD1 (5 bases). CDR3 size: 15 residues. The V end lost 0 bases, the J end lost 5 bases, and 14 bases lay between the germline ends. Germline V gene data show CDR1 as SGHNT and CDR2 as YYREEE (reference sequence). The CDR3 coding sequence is TGTGCCAGCAGCTTGGGTCCAGGGAAGGGAACTGAAGCTTTCTTT. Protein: CASSLGPGKGTEAFF.

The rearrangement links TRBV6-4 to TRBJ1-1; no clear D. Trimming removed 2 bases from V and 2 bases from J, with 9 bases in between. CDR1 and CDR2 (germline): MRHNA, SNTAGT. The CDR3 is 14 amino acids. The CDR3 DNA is TGTGCCAGCAGTGACGGGCAGCCCAACACTGAAGCTTTCTTT. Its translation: CASSDGQPNTEAFF.